A selection of T cell receptor beta chains follows, all from one sample in a study of blood T cells in healthy people across ages. TCRdb redid the calling of the 5' RACE reads with MiXCR, one entry per CDR3 protein. This table has about 720,000 distinct CDR3 sequences, about 20% appearing once. The sequenced material came from blood. All receptors derive from an older man in good health. Both conserved end residues are part of each CDR3. The order of the fields is CDR3 protein, CDR3 DNA, V gene, clone size, D gene, J gene. A D gene is named only where the DNA matches it firmly. A clone size is listed for some rows: how often the clone was seen (once, few, many), or a class if it is expanded.

CDR3aa: CATRQGRSETQYF; CDR3nt: TGTGCCACCAGACAGGGCCGGTCAGAGACCCAGTACTTC; v_gene: TRBV12-3/TRBV12-4; abundance: few; d_gene: TRBD1; j_gene: TRBJ2-5
CDR3aa: CASSPSLGRADEQFF; CDR3nt: TGTGCCAGCTCACCTTCGTTGGGAAGGGCGGATGAGCAGTTCTTC; v_gene: TRBV18; abundance: -; d_gene: -; j_gene: TRBJ2-1
CDR3aa: CSARVPLNTEAFF; CDR3nt: TGCAGTGCTAGAGTCCCGCTGAACACTGAAGCTTTCTTT; v_gene: TRBV20-1; abundance: few; d_gene: -; j_gene: TRBJ1-1
CDR3aa: CASKGQSTDTQYF; CDR3nt: TGTGCCAGCAAGGGACAGAGCACAGATACGCAGTATTTT; v_gene: TRBV12-3/TRBV12-4; abundance: -; d_gene: TRBD1; j_gene: TRBJ2-3
CDR3aa: CATSDANRDRMVGTQYF; CDR3nt: TGTGCCACCAGTGATGCCAACCGGGACAGGATGGTTGGTACGCAGTATTTT; v_gene: TRBV24-1; abundance: -; d_gene: TRBD1; j_gene: TRBJ2-3
CDR3aa: CASKPTEKQYF; CDR3nt: TGCGCCAGCAAGCCAACTGAAAAGCAGTACTTC; v_gene: TRBV4-1; abundance: few; d_gene: -; j_gene: TRBJ2-7
CDR3aa: CASSIPGQVEGAFF; CDR3nt: TGTGCCAGCAGTATACCGGGACAGGTAGAGGGGGCTTTCTTT; v_gene: TRBV6-5; abundance: once; d_gene: TRBD1; j_gene: TRBJ1-1
CDR3aa: CASSLDLGTSDTQYF; CDR3nt: TGCGCCAGCAGCTTGGACTTAGGGACATCAGATACGCAGTATTTT; v_gene: TRBV5-1; abundance: -; d_gene: -; j_gene: TRBJ2-3
CDR3aa: CASSLSVSTYNNEQFF; CDR3nt: TGTGCCAGCAGCTTGAGCGTGTCTACTTATAACAATGAGCAGTTCTTC; v_gene: TRBV5-5; abundance: -; d_gene: -; j_gene: TRBJ2-1
CDR3aa: CASRPTGDNYGYTF; CDR3nt: TGTGCCAGCAGACCGACAGGCGATAACTATGGCTACACCTTC; v_gene: TRBV27; abundance: -; d_gene: -; j_gene: TRBJ1-2
CDR3aa: CASSWDRVFTYEQYF; CDR3nt: TGTGCCAGCAGTTGGGACAGGGTATTTACCTACGAGCAGTACTTC; v_gene: TRBV28; abundance: -; d_gene: TRBD1; j_gene: TRBJ2-7
CDR3aa: CASWAPNTGELFF; CDR3nt: TGTGCCAGCTGGGCCCCGAACACCGGGGAGCTGTTTTTT; v_gene: TRBV28; abundance: -; d_gene: -; j_gene: TRBJ2-2
CDR3aa: CSGGQVSEKLFF; CDR3nt: TGCAGCGGGGGACAGGTCTCTGAAAAACTGTTTTTT; v_gene: TRBV29-1; abundance: few; d_gene: TRBD1; j_gene: TRBJ1-4
CDR3aa: CASSYLIGNQPQHF; CDR3nt: TGTGCCAGCAGTTACCTAATAGGGAATCAGCCCCAGCATTTT; v_gene: TRBV6-2/TRBV6-3; abundance: -; d_gene: -; j_gene: TRBJ1-5
CDR3aa: CSVAAGLDTQYF; CDR3nt: TGCAGCGTTGCGGCAGGCCTAGATACGCAGTATTTT; v_gene: TRBV29-1; abundance: few; d_gene: -; j_gene: TRBJ2-3
CDR3aa: CASSSDWAYNEQFF; CDR3nt: TGTGCCAGCAGCTCCGATTGGGCCTACAATGAGCAGTTCTTC; v_gene: TRBV5-6; abundance: -; d_gene: -; j_gene: TRBJ2-1
CDR3aa: CASRIPGHNTGELFF; CDR3nt: TGTGCCAGCAGAATCCCGGGACACAACACCGGGGAGCTGTTTTTT; v_gene: TRBV6-5; abundance: -; d_gene: -; j_gene: TRBJ2-2
CDR3aa: CASSLGLGPGETQYF; CDR3nt: TGTGCCAGCAGTCTCGGCCTTGGGCCGGGAGAGACCCAGTACTTT; v_gene: TRBV12-3/TRBV12-4; abundance: few; d_gene: -; j_gene: TRBJ2-5
CDR3aa: CSATTSGLSYNEQFF; CDR3nt: TGCAGTGCAACCACTAGCGGACTCTCCTACAATGAGCAGTTCTTC; v_gene: TRBV20-1; abundance: -; d_gene: TRBD2; j_gene: TRBJ2-1
CDR3aa: CSDRTWRKETQYF; CDR3nt: TGCAGCGACAGGACCTGGAGGAAAGAGACCCAGTACTTC; v_gene: TRBV29-1; abundance: -; d_gene: -; j_gene: TRBJ2-5
CDR3aa: CASSHRGGTDTQYF; CDR3nt: TGTGCCAGCAGCCACCGCGGGGGGACAGATACGCAGTATTTT; v_gene: TRBV3-1; abundance: -; d_gene: TRBD2; j_gene: TRBJ2-3
CDR3aa: CASSQGGYRPLNTEAFF; CDR3nt: TGCGCCAGCAGCCAAGGAGGATACAGGCCCTTGAACACTGAAGCTTTCTTT; v_gene: TRBV4-1; abundance: -; d_gene: -; j_gene: TRBJ1-1
CDR3aa: CASTLGGSGAGNQPQHF; CDR3nt: TGTGCCAGCACCCTCGGGGGTTCAGGGGCTGGCAATCAGCCCCAGCATTTT; v_gene: TRBV5-5; abundance: -; d_gene: -; j_gene: TRBJ1-5
CDR3aa: CASSFSGFQETQYF; CDR3nt: TGTGCCAGCAGTTTCTCTGGTTTTCAAGAGACCCAGTACTTC; v_gene: TRBV28; abundance: many; d_gene: -; j_gene: TRBJ2-5
CDR3aa: CASSRSNTGELFF; CDR3nt: TGTGCCAGCAGCCGATCAAACACCGGGGAGCTGTTTTTT; v_gene: TRBV14; abundance: -; d_gene: -; j_gene: TRBJ2-2
CDR3aa: CASGIHRALEAFF; CDR3nt: TGTGCCAGCGGTATACACAGGGCTCTGGAAGCTTTCTTT; v_gene: TRBV6-6; abundance: few; d_gene: -; j_gene: TRBJ1-1
CDR3aa: CASAKRGNQPQHF; CDR3nt: TGTGCCAGCGCTAAACGGGGCAATCAGCCCCAGCATTTT; v_gene: TRBV28; abundance: few; d_gene: -; j_gene: TRBJ1-5
CDR3aa: CAISEMDGQETQYF; CDR3nt: TGTGCCATCAGTGAAATGGACGGCCAAGAGACCCAGTACTTC; v_gene: TRBV10-3; abundance: few; d_gene: -; j_gene: TRBJ2-5
CDR3aa: CASSPRTSGDNNEQFF; CDR3nt: TGTGCCAGCAGCCCAAGGACTAGCGGAGATAACAATGAGCAGTTCTTC; v_gene: TRBV7-2; abundance: -; d_gene: TRBD2; j_gene: TRBJ2-1
CDR3aa: CASSWTENNSPLHF; CDR3nt: TGTGCCAGCAGTTGGACAGAAAATAATTCACCCCTCCACTTT; v_gene: TRBV12-3/TRBV12-4; abundance: -; d_gene: -; j_gene: TRBJ1-6
CDR3aa: CASRAGTSAYNEQFF; CDR3nt: TGTGCCAGCCGTGCCGGGACTAGCGCCTACAATGAGCAGTTCTTC; v_gene: TRBV27; abundance: -; d_gene: TRBD2; j_gene: TRBJ2-1
CDR3aa: CASSFSGGLKETQYF; CDR3nt: TGTGCCAGCAGTTTCTCAGGGGGCCTTAAGGAGACCCAGTACTTC; v_gene: TRBV12-3/TRBV12-4; abundance: few; d_gene: TRBD1; j_gene: TRBJ2-5
CDR3aa: CASSFGLLTEAFF; CDR3nt: TGTGCCAGCAGCTTCGGCCTACTGACTGAAGCTTTCTTT; v_gene: TRBV11-2; abundance: few; d_gene: -; j_gene: TRBJ1-1
CDR3aa: CASSLEVAWGLGEQYF; CDR3nt: TGTGCCAGCAGCTTAGAGGTGGCTTGGGGGCTCGGCGAGCAGTACTTC; v_gene: TRBV7-9; abundance: -; d_gene: -; j_gene: TRBJ2-7
CDR3aa: CASSGSGLPGSTDTQYF; CDR3nt: TGTGCCAGCAGTGGCTCGGGACTCCCAGGTAGCACAGATACGCAGTATTTT; v_gene: TRBV28; abundance: -; d_gene: -; j_gene: TRBJ2-3
CDR3aa: CSVDGQGSYGYTF; CDR3nt: TGCAGCGTTGATGGACAGGGGTCCTATGGCTACACCTTC; v_gene: TRBV29-1; abundance: few; d_gene: TRBD1; j_gene: TRBJ1-2
CDR3aa: CAAGGRNTGELFF; CDR3nt: TGTGCCGCGGGCGGGAGGAACACCGGGGAGCTGTTTTTT; v_gene: TRBV11-2; abundance: few; d_gene: TRBD2; j_gene: TRBJ2-2
CDR3aa: CASSEVGTGPEKLFF; CDR3nt: TGTGCCAGCAGCGAAGTGGGAACAGGTCCCGAAAAACTGTTTTTT; v_gene: TRBV9; abundance: many; d_gene: -; j_gene: TRBJ1-4
CDR3aa: CATSRGTSGGYNEQFF; CDR3nt: TGTGCCACCAGCAGAGGCACTAGCGGGGGGTACAATGAGCAGTTCTTC; v_gene: TRBV15; abundance: -; d_gene: TRBD2; j_gene: TRBJ2-1
CDR3aa: CASSENSNQPQHF; CDR3nt: TGCGCCAGCAGTGAGAACAGCAATCAGCCCCAGCATTTT; v_gene: TRBV10-1; abundance: many; d_gene: -; j_gene: TRBJ1-5
CDR3aa: CASSPGTGVDIQYF; CDR3nt: TGTGCCAGCAGTCCGGGGACAGGGGTAGACATTCAGTACTTC; v_gene: TRBV12-3/TRBV12-4; abundance: -; d_gene: TRBD1; j_gene: TRBJ2-4
CDR3aa: CASSFSSRNSIRTSGSLDTQYF; CDR3nt: TGTGCCAGCAGCTTTAGTTCCCGTAACTCTATCCGGACTAGCGGGAGTTTAGATACGCAGTATTTT; v_gene: TRBV7-3; abundance: few; d_gene: TRBD2; j_gene: TRBJ2-3
CDR3aa: CASSPNSPGQDNYGYTF; CDR3nt: TGTGCCAGCTCACCAAATTCTCCGGGACAGGACAACTATGGCTACACCTTC; v_gene: TRBV18; abundance: -; d_gene: TRBD1; j_gene: TRBJ1-2
CDR3aa: CASSSTTPGITEAFF; CDR3nt: TGTGCCAGCAGTTCCACCACCCCAGGGATCACTGAAGCTTTCTTT; v_gene: TRBV6-5; abundance: -; d_gene: -; j_gene: TRBJ1-1